One and the same sample provided the 20 T cell receptor beta chains below, sequenced in a study of graft-versus-host responses after intestinal transplantation (dated by TCRdb to the early 2020s). The receptor library was made with the immunoSEQ multiplex PCR assay. This is the immuneACCESS table as TCRdb keeps it, with only in-frame sequences that have V and J called. A part of the clones is gone; compared with another copy, unresolved V genes explain less than half, and the rest is unexplained. The sample contains some 27,000 clones, about 92% of them found a single time. The ten largest account for less than 0.55% of the sample. The material was PBMCs, obtained 18 days after transplant. The receptors here all came from a human patient who received an intestinal transplant, so some T cells may come from the graft donor.

The rearrangement joins TRBV15 to TRBJ2-7; a weak D match, TRBD1 (6 bases). The CDR3 is made up of 15 amino acids. Germline-derived CDR1 and CDR2 are LNHNV and YYDKDF (reference sequence). The V end lost 0 bases, the J end lost 4 bases, and 13 bases lay between the germline ends. In DNA form, the CDR3 reads TGTGCCACCAGCAGAGATCCCGGGACAACGTACGAGCAGTACTTC. Amino acid sequence: CATSRDPGTTYEQYF.

The V and J genes are TRBV18 and TRBJ2-2, with D uncertain. V dropped 4 bases and J dropped 6 bases, with 15 bases sitting between them. This CDR3 is 15 amino acids long. Germline lookup yields CDR1 KGHSH and CDR2 LQKENI. DNA of the CDR3: TGTGCCAGCTCACTACACGGGCCCTTGGCCGGGGAGCTGTTTTTT. It translates to CASSLHGPLAGELFF.

This clone was detected once. V and J are TRBV10-1 and TRBJ2-5; weak D call: TRBD1 (6 bases). The CDR3 is 13 amino acids. V was clipped by 4 bases and J by 2 bases, with 8 bases between them. Germline V lookup: CDR1 WNHNN, CDR2 SYGVQD (reference sequence). The CDR3 loop is CASSGGLQETQYF. CDR3 nucleotides: TGCGCCAGCAGTGGGGGGCTTCAAGAGACCCAGTACTTC.

The V call is TRBV16, the J call TRBJ2-3, with 7 bases fitting TRBD2. This CDR3 is built from 14 residues. Germline V CDR1 and CDR2: KGHSY, FQNENV. Trimming cost V 2 bases and J 4 bases; bases outside gene matches: 3. CDR3 region: CASSQGGGSDTQYF. The CDR3 DNA reads as TGTGCCAGCAGCCAAGGCGGGGGATCAGATACGCAGTATTTT.

The genes are TRBV18 and TRBJ2-5, with 8 nucleotides matching TRBD2. Germline V gives CDR1 KGHSH, CDR2 LQKENI. With 3 bases clipped from V and 2 bases from J, the junction kept 11 bases outside the gene matches. The CDR3 contains 17 residues. CDR3 nucleotide sequence: TGTGCCAGCTCACCGGTGGAAGCGGGGGCCTTTCAAGAGACCCAGTACTTC. Its protein product is CASSPVEAGAFQETQYF.

The chain recombines TRBV27 with TRBJ1-2, with a tentative D call TRBD1 (6 bases). The CDR3 loop spans 12 amino acids. Trimming removed 5 bases from V and 6 bases from J, with 10 bases in between. CDR1 MNHEY and CDR2 SMNVEV come from the germline V gene (reference sequence). The CDR3 DNA reads TGTGCCAGCAGTGGCCGGGGGCATGGCTACACCTTC. Encoded protein: CASSGRGHGYTF.

The rearrangement joins TRBV4-1 to TRBJ1-1; D call uncertain. Germline-derived CDR1 and CDR2 are MGHRA and YSYEKL. V lost 1 base to trimming and J lost 11 bases, with 11 bases between them. This CDR3 spans 12 amino acids. CDR3 nucleotide sequence: TGCGCCAGCAGCCAAGGGGGAGAGAGGGCTTTCTTT. Translating gives CASSQGGERAFF.

The genes are TRBV18 and TRBJ2-7; either TRBD1 or TRBD2 may supply D (5 bases each). V lost 8 bases and J lost 2, with 13 bases in between. Per the germline V gene, CDR1 is KGHSH and CDR2 is LQKENI. This CDR3 has 13 amino acids. Written as DNA, the CDR3 is TGTGCCAGCGCCGGGACCCCAACCTACGAGCAGTACTTC. It is translated as CASAGTPTYEQYF. Looking up the rest from reference TRBV18 and TRBJ2-7 gives the full variable domain: NAGVMQNPRHLVRRRGQEARLRCSPMKGHSHVYWYRQLPEEGLKFMVYLQKENIIDESGMPKERFSAEFPKEGPSILRIQQVVRGDSAAYFCASAGTPTYEQYFGPGTRLTVT.

This clone was detected only once. This chain connects TRBV4-1 to TRBJ1-5, with 11 nucleotides matching TRBD1. The V and J ends lost 0 bases and 6 bases, in that order; junction bases with no gene match: 4. Germline V gene data show CDR1 as MGHRA and CDR2 as YSYEKL. The CDR3 extends over 16 amino acids. The DNA for the CDR3 is TGCGCCAGCAGCCAAGAGCGGACAGGGGGCCTTCAGCCCCAGCATTTT. This gives the protein CASSQERTGGLQPQHF.

This chain joins TRBV7-9 and TRBJ2-2; TRBD2 aligns across 7 bases. CDR3 length: 13 residues. J gave up 4 bases and V 11 bases, and 7 bases lay outside the gene matches. CDR1 and CDR2 from the germline V gene are SEHNR and FQNEAQ (reference sequence). This CDR3 reads CAHLAESTGELFF. The DNA of the CDR3 is TGTGCCCATCTAGCGGAGTCCACCGGGGAGCTGTTTTTT. The whole variable domain, filled in from reference TRBV7-9 and TRBJ2-2, reads DTGVSQNPRHKITKRGQNVTFRCDPISEHNRLYWYRQTLGQGPEFLTYFQNEAQLEKSRLLSDRFSAERPKGSFSTLEIQRTEQGDSAMYLCAHLAESTGELFFGEGSRLTVL.

V usage is TRBV14 and J usage is TRBJ2-3; D call uncertain. The germline V gene encodes CDR1 SGHDN and CDR2 FVKESK. The length of the CDR3 is 13 residues. V shed 0 bases and J shed 3 bases, with 4 bases lying between them. Written as DNA, the CDR3 is TGTGCCAGCAGCCAAGATCAAACAGATACGCAGTATTTT. Amino acids: CASSQDQTDTQYF. Variable domain in full (rest from reference TRBV14 and TRBJ2-3): EAGVTQFPSHSVIEKGQTVTLRCDPISGHDNLYWYRRVMGKEIKFLLHFVKESKQDESGMPNNRFLAERTGGTYSTLKVQPAELEDSGVYFCASSQDQTDTQYFGPGTRLTVL.

V and J are TRBV30 and TRBJ2-1; possibly TRBD1 for D (5 bases). V dropped 0 bases and J dropped 3 bases, with 12 bases sitting between them. The CDR3 runs 15 residues. Germline V CDR1 and CDR2: GTSNPN, SVGIG (reference sequence). The CDR3 protein is CAWSVRGHIYNEQFF. Here the CDR3 DNA reads TGTGCCTGGAGTGTACGCGGACATATCTACAATGAGCAGTTCTTC. Using reference TRBV30 and TRBJ2-1 for the parts outside the CDR3, the full variable domain is SQTIHQWPATLVQPVGSPLSLECTVEGTSNPNLYWYRQAAGRGLQLLFYSVGIGQISSEVPQNLSASRPQDRQFILSSKKLLLSDSGFYLCAWSVRGHIYNEQFFGPGTRLTVL.

This clone was detected once. J is TRBJ1-2 and V is TRBV10-1, with TRBD1 as a possible D gene (5 bases). This CDR3 has 16 amino acids. CDR1 WNHNN and CDR2 SYGVQD come from the germline V gene (reference sequence). V was shortened by 2 bases and J by 4 bases, with 17 bases between the two germline ends. DNA of the CDR3: TGCGCCAGCAGTGAGGACCCTTCCGGGGCTCCCTATGGCTACACCTTC. Its translation: CASSEDPSGAPYGYTF.

The chain couples TRBV18 to TRBJ2-7; D not certain. The CDR3 sequence is 14 residues long. Germline values: CDR1 KGHSH, CDR2 LQKENI. Trimming took 6 bases from V and 4 from J, leaving 16 bases between them. CDR3 in amino acids: CASSPLGSVYEQYF. DNA of the CDR3: TGTGCCAGCTCCCCTTTGGGCTCGGTATACGAGCAGTACTTC.

In this sample, this clone turned up once. The CDR3 DNA is TGTGCCAGCAGTGAAAGATGGGGACAGGGGATTCAGCCCCAGCATTTT. Translated: CASSERWGQGIQPQHF. The chain joins TRBV6-1 to TRBJ1-5, with TRBD1 matching 10 bases. Looked up from germline, CDR1 is MNHNS and CDR2 is SASEGT. There are 16 residues in the CDR3. The V segment lost 2 bases and the J segment 6 bases; nucleotides outside the gene matches: 7.

As for this clone: The junction departs from germline at one end; a sequencing error may be responsible. This chain connects TRBV2 to TRBJ2-5; 10 nucleotides line up with TRBD2. CDR3 length: 14 amino acids. The V gene's germline CDR1 is SNHLY and CDR2 FYNNEI. The chain's CDR3 is CASTEAGGLETQYF. In DNA form, the CDR3 reads TGTGCCAGCACTGAAGCGGGGGGGCTGGAGACCCAGTACTTC. The full variable domain, in which reference TRBV2 and TRBJ2-5 provide the parts outside the CDR3, is EPEVTQTPSHQVTQMGQEVILRCVPISNHLYFYWYRQILGQKVEFLVSFYNNEISEKSEIFDDQFSVERPDGSNFTLKIRSTKLEDSAMYFCASTEAGGLETQYFGPGTRLLVL.

The chain is built from TRBV6-5 and TRBJ2-7; TRBD1 aligns across 7 bases. V gave up 2 bases and J gave up 9 bases; unmatched junction bases: 4. Germline V gives CDR1 MNHEY, CDR2 SVGAGI. The length of the CDR3 is 12 residues. CDR3 sequence: CASSYDRDRQYF. The CDR3 nucleotides are TGTGCCAGCAGTTACGACAGGGATCGGCAGTACTTC.

This clone was detected a few times. The gene calls are TRBV9 and TRBJ2-3; 10 bases are a match to TRBD2. This CDR3 region has 16 residues. The germline CDR1 and CDR2 sequences are SGDLS and YYNGEE. Trimming took 4 bases from V and 8 from J; bases not matched to a gene: 13. The DNA for the CDR3 is TGTGCCAGCAGCCTTGAAGGGCTAGCGGGGGTGGCTACGCAGTATTTT. It is translated as CASSLEGLAGVATQYF.

This chain joins TRBV18 and TRBJ1-4; D remains ambiguous. The germline V and J ends were trimmed by 5 bases and 0 bases, with 13 bases remaining between them. This CDR3 region has 16 residues. CDR1 is KGHSH and CDR2 is LQKENI in the germline V gene. The CDR3 DNA sequence: TGTGCCAGCTCATCTACAGCCGAGGCAACTAATGAAAAACTGTTTTTT. Its translation is CASSSTAEATNEKLFF.

The chain combines TRBV5-1 with TRBJ2-3; the match to TRBD1 covers 7 bases. Trimming removed 4 bases from V and 0 bases from J; junction bases left unmatched: 8. Per germline, CDR1 SGHRS and CDR2 YFSETQ. CDR3 size: 16 residues. The CDR3 nucleotides are TGCGCCAGCAGCCCATCAGTGACAGGGAGCACAGATACGCAGTATTTT. It yields the protein CASSPSVTGSTDTQYF.